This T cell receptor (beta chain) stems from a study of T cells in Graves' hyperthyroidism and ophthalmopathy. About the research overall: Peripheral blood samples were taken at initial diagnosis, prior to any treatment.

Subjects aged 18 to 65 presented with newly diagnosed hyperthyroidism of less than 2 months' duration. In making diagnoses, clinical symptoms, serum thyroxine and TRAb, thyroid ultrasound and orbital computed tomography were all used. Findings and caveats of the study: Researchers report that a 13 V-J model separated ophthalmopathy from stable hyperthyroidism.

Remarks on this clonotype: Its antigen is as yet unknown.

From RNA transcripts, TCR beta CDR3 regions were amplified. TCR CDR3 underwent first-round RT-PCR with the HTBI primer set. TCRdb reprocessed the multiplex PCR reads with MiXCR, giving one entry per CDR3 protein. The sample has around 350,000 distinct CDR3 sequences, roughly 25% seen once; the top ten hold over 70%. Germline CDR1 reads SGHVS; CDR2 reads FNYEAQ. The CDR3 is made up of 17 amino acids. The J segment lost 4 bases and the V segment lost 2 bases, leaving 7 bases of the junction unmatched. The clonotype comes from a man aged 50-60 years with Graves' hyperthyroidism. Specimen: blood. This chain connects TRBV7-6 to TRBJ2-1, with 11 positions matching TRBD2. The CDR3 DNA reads TGTGCCAGCAGCTTAAAACCGACTAGCGGGAAATACAATGAGCAGTTCTTC. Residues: CASSLKPTSGKYNEQFF.